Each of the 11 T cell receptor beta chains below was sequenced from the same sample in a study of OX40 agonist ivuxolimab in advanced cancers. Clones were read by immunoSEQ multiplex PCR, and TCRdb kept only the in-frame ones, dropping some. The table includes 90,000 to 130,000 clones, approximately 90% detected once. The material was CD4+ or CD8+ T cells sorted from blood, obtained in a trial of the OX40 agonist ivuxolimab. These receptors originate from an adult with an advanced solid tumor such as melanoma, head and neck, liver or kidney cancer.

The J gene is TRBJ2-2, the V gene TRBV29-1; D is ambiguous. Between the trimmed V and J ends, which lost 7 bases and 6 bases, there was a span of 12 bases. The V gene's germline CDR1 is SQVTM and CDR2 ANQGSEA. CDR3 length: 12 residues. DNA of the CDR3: TGCAGCGCTGGAGATGTGGCCGGGGAGCTGTTTTTT. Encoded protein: CSAGDVAGELFF.

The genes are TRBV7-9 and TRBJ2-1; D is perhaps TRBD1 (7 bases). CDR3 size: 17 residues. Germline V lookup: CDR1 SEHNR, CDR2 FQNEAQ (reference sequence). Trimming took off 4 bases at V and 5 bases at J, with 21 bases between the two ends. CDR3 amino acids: CASSSSRGVLGNNEQFF. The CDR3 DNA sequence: TGTGCCAGCAGCTCCAGCAGGGGGGTTCTAGGAAACAATGAGCAGTTCTTC.

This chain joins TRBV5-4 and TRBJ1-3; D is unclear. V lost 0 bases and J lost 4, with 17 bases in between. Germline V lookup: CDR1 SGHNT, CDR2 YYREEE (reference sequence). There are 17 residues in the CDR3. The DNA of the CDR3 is TGTGCCAGCAGCTTGGATCAGGCAAACCTCGGAGGAAACACCATATATTTT. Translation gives CASSLDQANLGGNTIYF.

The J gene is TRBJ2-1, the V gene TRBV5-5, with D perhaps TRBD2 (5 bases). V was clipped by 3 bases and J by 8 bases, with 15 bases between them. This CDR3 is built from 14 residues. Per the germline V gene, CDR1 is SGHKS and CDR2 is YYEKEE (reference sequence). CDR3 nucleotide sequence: TGTGCCAGCAGCTGGCAACTAGGAAGCGATGAGCAGTTCTTC. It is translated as CASSWQLGSDEQFF.

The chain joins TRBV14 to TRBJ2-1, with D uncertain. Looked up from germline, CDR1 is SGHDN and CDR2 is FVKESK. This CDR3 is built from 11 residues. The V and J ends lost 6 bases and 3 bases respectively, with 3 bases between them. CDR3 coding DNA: TGTGCCAGCAGTCGCTACAATGAGCAGTTCTTC. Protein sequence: CASSRYNEQFF.

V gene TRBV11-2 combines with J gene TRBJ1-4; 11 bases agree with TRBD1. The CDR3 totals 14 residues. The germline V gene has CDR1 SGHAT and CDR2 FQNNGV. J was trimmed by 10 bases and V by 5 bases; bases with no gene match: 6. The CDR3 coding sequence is TGTGCCAGCAGCCCGCAAGGGACAGGGGGAAAACTGTTTTTT. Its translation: CASSPQGTGGKLFF. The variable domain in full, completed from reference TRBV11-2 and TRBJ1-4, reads EAGVAQSPRYKIIEKRQSVAFWCNPISGHATLYWYQQILGQGPKLLIQFQNNGVVDDSQLPKDRFSAERLKGVDSTLKIQPAKLEDSAVYLCASSPQGTGGKLFFGSGTQLSVL.

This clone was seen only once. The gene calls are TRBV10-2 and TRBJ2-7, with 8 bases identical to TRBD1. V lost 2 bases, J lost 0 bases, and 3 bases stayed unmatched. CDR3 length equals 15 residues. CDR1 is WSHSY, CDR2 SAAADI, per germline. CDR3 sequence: CASSETTGGSYEQYF. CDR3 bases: TGCGCCAGCAGTGAGACCACAGGGGGCTCCTACGAGCAGTACTTC.

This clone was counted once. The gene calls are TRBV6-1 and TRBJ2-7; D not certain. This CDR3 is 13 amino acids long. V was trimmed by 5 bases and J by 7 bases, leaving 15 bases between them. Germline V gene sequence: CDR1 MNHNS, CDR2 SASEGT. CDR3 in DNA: TGTGCCAGCAGTATCGGGCCCGAGAGGGAGCAGTACTTC. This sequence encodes CASSIGPEREQYF.

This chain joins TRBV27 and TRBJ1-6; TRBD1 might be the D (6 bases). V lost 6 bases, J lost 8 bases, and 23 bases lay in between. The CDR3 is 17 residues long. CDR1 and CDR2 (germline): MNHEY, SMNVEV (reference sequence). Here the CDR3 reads CASSRLSHQGMDSPLHF. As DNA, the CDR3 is TGTGCCAGCAGCCGCTTATCTCATCAGGGGATGGATTCACCCCTCCACTTT.

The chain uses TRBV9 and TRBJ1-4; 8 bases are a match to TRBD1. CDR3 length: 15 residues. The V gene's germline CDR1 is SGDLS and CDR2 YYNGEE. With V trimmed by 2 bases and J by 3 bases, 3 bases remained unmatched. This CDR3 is CASSVTGAANEKLFF. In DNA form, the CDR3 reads TGTGCCAGCAGCGTGACAGGGGCGGCTAATGAAAAACTGTTTTTT. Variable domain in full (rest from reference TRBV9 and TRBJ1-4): DSGVTQTPKHLITATGQRVTLRCSPRSGDLSVYWYQQSLDQGLQFLIQYYNGEERAKGNILERFSAQQFPDLHSELNLSSLELGDSALYFCASSVTGAANEKLFFGSGTQLSVL.

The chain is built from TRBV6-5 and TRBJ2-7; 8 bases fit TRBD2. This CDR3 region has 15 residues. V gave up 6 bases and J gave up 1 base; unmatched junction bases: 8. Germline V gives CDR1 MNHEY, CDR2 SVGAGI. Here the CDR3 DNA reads TGTGCCAGCAGGCGCCCGGGACTAGGGTCCTACGAGCAGTACTTC. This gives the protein CASRRPGLGSYEQYF.